This entry lists 8 T cell receptor beta chains sequenced from one sample in a study of T cells in Graves' hyperthyroidism and ophthalmopathy (dated by TCRdb to between 2018 and 2021). Libraries were built with multiplex PCR. Reads for this sample came from an Illumina HiSeq 2000. The TCR beta CDR3 regions were amplified from RNA transcripts. A first-round RT-PCR of the TCR CDR3 used the HTBI primer set with the Qiagen OneStep RT-PCR kit. The public reads were quality trimmed at Q25 with fastp and then assembled into clones with MiXCR by TCRdb, keeping productive beta chains. Identical CDR3 proteins give one entry, which carries the most common genes and DNA. The sample yields under 350,000 distinct CDR3 sequences; about 21% were counted once. The ten most abundant clones make up 50% of the sample. Sequenced material: blood. These receptors all come from a woman aged 50 to 60 with Graves' hyperthyroidism.

This clonotype was seen at least ten times. The genes are TRBV20-1 and TRBJ2-2, with 10 bases matching TRBD1. Germline values: CDR1 DFQATT, CDR2 SNEGSKA (reference sequence). V lost 6 bases and J lost 4; bases outside the gene matches: 8. This CDR3 is built from 15 residues. The CDR3 protein is CSAPPDRGRTGELFF. For the CDR3, the DNA is TGCAGTGCCCCCCCCGACAGGGGGCGCACCGGGGAGCTGTTTTTT.

This clonotype was detected ten times or more. The CDR3 protein is CASSYTGSDGYTF. The CDR3 DNA sequence: TGTGCCAGCAGCTATACAGGGTCAGATGGCTACACCTTC. The V and J genes are TRBV5-8 and TRBJ1-2; TRBD1 is a possible D gene (6 bases). Germline V gene lookup returns CDR1 SGHTS and CDR2 YDEGEE. The V end was cut by 3 bases, the J end by 6 bases, with 12 bases between. The CDR3 has 13 residues.

This clonotype was counted at least ten times. The chain uses TRBV3-1 and TRBJ2-3, with D possibly TRBD2 on 5 matching bases. Trimming removed 1 base from V and 3 bases from J, with 11 bases in between. This CDR3 is built from 15 residues. Per the germline V gene, CDR1 is LGHDT and CDR2 is YNNKEL (reference sequence). In nucleotides, the CDR3 is TGTGCCAGCAGCCAAGCCGGGGTGGGTACAGATACGCAGTATTTT. This codes for CASSQAGVGTDTQYF.

The V gene is TRBV28, the J gene TRBJ2-6; D is ambiguous. Trimming removed 4 bases at V and 4 bases at J, with 14 bases between. Germline assignment: CDR1 MDHEN and CDR2 SYDVKM. This CDR3 is built from 16 residues. The chain's CDR3 is CASSSMSLSGANVLTF. The CDR3 region has the DNA TGTGCCAGCAGTTCCATGAGTCTATCCGGGGCCAACGTCCTGACTTTC.

At least ten counts were recorded for this clonotype. V and J are TRBV27 and TRBJ2-7; no firm D call. There are 14 residues in the CDR3. Germline V CDR1 and CDR2: MNHEY, SMNVEV (reference sequence). The V and J ends lost 4 bases and 1 base respectively, with 11 bases between them. CDR3 coding DNA: TGTGCCAGCAGTTCCCCTCGTGTGTCCTACGAGCAGTACTTC. Residues: CASSSPRVSYEQYF.

This clonotype turned up a few times. A much larger clone lies one base from this, so it may be a read error. The V and J genes are TRBV6-1 and TRBJ1-1; TRBD1 is a possible D gene (5 bases). The CDR3 has 14 amino acids. Germline CDR1 is MNHNS and CDR2 is SASEGT. The CDR3 nucleotides are TGTGCCAGCAGTGAAGCGCACAGGAACACTGAAGTTTTCTTT. This codes for CASSEAHRNTEVFF.

Concerning this clonotype: The missing conserved phenylalanine or tryptophan at the end of this CDR3 makes a read error likely. J is TRBJ2-7 and V is TRBV20-1, with 7 nucleotides matching TRBD2. V was clipped by 3 bases and J by 4 bases; unmatched bases: 9. Germline CDR1 is DFQATT and CDR2 is SNEGSKA (reference sequence). The CDR3 sequence is 14 residues long. This CDR3 reads CSASVSAGVYEQYL. DNA for the CDR3: TGCAGTGCTAGCGTGTCTGCGGGAGTATACGAGCAGTACCTC.

The rearrangement uses TRBV20-1 and TRBJ2-2; D is possibly TRBD2 (5 bases). CDR3 length: 14 residues. Germline CDR1 reads DFQATT; CDR2 reads SNEGSKA (reference sequence). V lost 8 bases and J 6 bases, leaving 19 bases between the germline ends. CDR3 amino acids: CSTMSLLGAGELFF. In nucleotides, the CDR3 is TGCAGTACGATGTCCCTACTAGGCGCCGGGGAGCTGTTTTTT.